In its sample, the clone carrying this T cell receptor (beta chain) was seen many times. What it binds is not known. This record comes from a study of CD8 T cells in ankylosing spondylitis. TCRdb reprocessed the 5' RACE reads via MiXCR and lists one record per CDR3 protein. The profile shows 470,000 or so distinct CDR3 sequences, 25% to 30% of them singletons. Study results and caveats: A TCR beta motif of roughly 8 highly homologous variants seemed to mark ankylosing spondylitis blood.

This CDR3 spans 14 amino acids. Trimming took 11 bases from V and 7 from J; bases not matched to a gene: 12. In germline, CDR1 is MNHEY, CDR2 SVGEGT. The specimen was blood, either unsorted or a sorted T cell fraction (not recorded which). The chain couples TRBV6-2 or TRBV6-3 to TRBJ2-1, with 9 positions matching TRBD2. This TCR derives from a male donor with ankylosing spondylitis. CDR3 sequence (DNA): TGTGCCGGGGCAAGCGGGAGGAGAATTAATGAGCAGTTCTTC. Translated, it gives CAGASGRRINEQFF.